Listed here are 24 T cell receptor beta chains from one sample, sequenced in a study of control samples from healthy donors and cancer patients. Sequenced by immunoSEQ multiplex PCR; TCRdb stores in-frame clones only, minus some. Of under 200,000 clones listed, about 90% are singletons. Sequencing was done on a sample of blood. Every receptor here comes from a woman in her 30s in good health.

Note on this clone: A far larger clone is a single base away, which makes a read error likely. In DNA, the CDR3 is TGTGCCAGCAGCTACACAAGAAACACTGAAGCTTTCTTT. Translation gives CASSYTRNTEAFF. This chain joins TRBV6-5 and TRBJ1-1; D not certain. The CDR3 length is 13 residues. The V end lost 6 bases, the J end lost 2 bases, and 10 bases lay between the germline ends. Germline values: CDR1 MNHEY, CDR2 SVGAGI.

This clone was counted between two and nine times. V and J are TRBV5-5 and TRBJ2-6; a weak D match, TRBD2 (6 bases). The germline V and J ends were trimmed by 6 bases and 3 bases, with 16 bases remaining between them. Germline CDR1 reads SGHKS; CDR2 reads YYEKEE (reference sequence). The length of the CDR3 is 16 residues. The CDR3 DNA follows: TGTGCCAGCACCTTTGGGGGGTTAGGTGGGGCCAACGTCCTGACTTTC. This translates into CASTFGGLGGANVLTF.

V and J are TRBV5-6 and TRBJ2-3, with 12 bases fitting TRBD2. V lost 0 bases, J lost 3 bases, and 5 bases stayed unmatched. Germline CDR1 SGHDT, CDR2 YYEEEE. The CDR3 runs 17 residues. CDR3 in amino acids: CASSLAATSGRTDTQYF. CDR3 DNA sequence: TGTGCCAGCAGCTTGGCGGCTACTAGCGGGAGGACAGATACGCAGTATTTT.

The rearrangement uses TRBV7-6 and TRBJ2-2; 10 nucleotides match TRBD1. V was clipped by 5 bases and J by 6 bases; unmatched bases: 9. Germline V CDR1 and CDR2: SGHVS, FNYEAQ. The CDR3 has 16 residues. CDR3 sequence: CASSALTGGYAGELFF. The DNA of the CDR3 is TGTGCCAGCAGCGCCCTGACAGGGGGCTACGCCGGGGAGCTGTTTTTT.

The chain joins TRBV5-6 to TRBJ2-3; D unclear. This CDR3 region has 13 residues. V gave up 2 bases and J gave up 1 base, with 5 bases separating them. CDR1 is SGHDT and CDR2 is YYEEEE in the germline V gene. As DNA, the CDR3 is TGTGCCAGCAGCTTCCCTGGCACAGATACGCAGTATTTT. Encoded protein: CASSFPGTDTQYF.

CDR3 nucleotide sequence: TGTGCCAGCAGAGGACAGGGGAACGGTGAAGCTTTCTTT. Translating gives CASRGQGNGEAFF. The chain is built from TRBV7-9 and TRBJ1-1, with 9 bases identical to TRBD1. Trimming at V came to 6 bases and at J to 7 bases, leaving 6 bases not matched to a gene. The CDR3 runs to 13 residues. Germline assignment: CDR1 SEHNR and CDR2 FQNEAQ (reference sequence).

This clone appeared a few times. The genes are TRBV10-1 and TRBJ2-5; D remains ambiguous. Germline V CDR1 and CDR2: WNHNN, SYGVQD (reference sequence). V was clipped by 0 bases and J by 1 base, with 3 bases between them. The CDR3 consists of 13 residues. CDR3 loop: CASSESPQETQYF. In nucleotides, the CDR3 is TGCGCCAGCAGTGAGTCACCCCAAGAGACCCAGTACTTC.

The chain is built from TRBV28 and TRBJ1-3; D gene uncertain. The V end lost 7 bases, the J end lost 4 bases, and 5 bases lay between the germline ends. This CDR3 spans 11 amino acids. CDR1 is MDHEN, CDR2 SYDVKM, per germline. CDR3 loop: CASTTGNTIYF. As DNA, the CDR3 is TGTGCCAGCACCACCGGAAACACCATATATTTT.

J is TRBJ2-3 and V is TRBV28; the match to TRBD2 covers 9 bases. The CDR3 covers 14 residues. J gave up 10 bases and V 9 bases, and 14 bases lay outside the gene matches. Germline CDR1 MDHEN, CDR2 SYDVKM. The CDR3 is CASSTSRAGGSQYF. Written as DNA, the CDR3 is TGTGCCAGTAGCACGAGCCGGGCGGGAGGGTCGCAGTATTTT.

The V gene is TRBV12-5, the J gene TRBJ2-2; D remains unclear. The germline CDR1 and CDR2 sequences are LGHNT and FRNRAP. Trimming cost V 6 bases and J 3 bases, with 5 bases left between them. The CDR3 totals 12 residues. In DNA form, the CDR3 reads TGTGCTAGTGGCTTCGACACCGGGGAGCTGTTTTTT. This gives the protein CASGFDTGELFF.

CDR3 sequence: CASSLVPPGTEAFF. In DNA, the CDR3 is TGTGCCAGCAGCTTGGTACCGCCGGGGACTGAAGCTTTCTTT. V and J are TRBV7-9 and TRBJ1-1; D is ambiguous. The CDR3 runs to 14 residues. Trimming shortened V by 3 bases and J by 5 bases, and 13 bases separated the two germline ends. The germline gives CDR1 SEHNR, CDR2 FQNEAQ (reference sequence).

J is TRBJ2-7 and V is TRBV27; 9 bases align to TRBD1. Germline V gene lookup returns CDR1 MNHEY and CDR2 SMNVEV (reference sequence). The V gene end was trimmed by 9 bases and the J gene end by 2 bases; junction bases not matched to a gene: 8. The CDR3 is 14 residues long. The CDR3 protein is CARTRWTGAYEQYF. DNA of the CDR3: TGTGCCAGAACGCGGTGGACAGGGGCCTACGAGCAGTACTTC.

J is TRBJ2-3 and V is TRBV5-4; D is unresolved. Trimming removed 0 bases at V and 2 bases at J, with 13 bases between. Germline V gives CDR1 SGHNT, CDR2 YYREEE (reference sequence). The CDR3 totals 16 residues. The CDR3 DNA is TGTGCCAGCAGCTTGGGGGCGGAACGTCTCACAGATACGCAGTATTTT. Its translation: CASSLGAERLTDTQYF.

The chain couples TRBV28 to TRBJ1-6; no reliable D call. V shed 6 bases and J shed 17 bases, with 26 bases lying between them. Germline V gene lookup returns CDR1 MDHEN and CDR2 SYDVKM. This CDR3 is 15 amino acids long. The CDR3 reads CASSSLTGPLPKVHF. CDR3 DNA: TGTGCCAGCAGCTCCCTAACGGGCCCCCTTCCTAAAGTCCACTTT.

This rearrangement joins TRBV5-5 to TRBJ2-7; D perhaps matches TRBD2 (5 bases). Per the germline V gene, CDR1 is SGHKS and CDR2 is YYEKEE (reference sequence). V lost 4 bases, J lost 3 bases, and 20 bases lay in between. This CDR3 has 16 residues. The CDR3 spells CASSHTAVDLYYEQYV. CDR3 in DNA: TGTGCCAGCAGCCATACCGCGGTGGACTTATACTACGAGCAGTACGTC.

The CDR3, as DNA: TGTGCCAGCAGCTTGAGTAGTAAGGGGACCGGATTCTTC. Translating it yields CASSLSSKGTGFF. This chain links TRBV5-6 with TRBJ2-1; D is possibly TRBD1 or TRBD2 (5 bases each). Germline CDR1 is SGHDT and CDR2 is YYEEEE. Trimming took 1 base from V and 16 from J, leaving 18 bases between them. The CDR3 has 13 residues.

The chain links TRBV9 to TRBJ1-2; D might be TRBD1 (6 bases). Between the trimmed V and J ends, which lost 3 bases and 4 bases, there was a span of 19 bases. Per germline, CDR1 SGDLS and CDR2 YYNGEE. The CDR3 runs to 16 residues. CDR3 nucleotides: TGTGCCAGCAGCGCCCTCGACAGGCCGGTAGGCTATGGCTACACCTTC. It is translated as CASSALDRPVGYGYTF.

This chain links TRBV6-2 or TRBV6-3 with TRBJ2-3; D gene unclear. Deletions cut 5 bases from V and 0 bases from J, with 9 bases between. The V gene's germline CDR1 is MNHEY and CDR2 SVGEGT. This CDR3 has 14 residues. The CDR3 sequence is CASSDTSSTDTQYF. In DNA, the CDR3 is TGTGCCAGCAGTGACACTTCTAGCACAGATACGCAGTATTTT.

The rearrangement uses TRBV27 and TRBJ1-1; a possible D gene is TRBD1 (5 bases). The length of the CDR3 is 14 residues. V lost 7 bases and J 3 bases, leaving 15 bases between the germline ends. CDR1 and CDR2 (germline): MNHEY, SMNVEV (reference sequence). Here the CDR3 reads CASTPAGGDTEAFF. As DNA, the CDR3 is TGTGCCAGCACCCCCGCCGGGGGGGACACTGAAGCTTTCTTT.

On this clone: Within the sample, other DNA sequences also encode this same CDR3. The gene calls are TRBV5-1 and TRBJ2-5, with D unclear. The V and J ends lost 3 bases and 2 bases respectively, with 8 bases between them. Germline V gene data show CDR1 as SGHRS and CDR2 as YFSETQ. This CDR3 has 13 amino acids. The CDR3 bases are TGCGCCAGCAGCTCGCACGGGCAAGAGACCCAGTACTTC. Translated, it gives CASSSHGQETQYF.

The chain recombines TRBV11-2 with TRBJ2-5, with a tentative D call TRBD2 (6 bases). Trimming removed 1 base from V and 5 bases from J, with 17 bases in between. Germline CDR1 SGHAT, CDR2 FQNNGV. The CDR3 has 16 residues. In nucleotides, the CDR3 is TGTGCCAGCAGCTTAGGGGGCGGGGTGGCTAGGGAGACCCAGTACTTC. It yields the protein CASSLGGGVARETQYF.

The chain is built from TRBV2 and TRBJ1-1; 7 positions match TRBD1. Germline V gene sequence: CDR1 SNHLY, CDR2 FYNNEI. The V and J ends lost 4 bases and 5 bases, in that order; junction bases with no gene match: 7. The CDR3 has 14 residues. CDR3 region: CASSGQGGVTEAFF. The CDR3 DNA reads TGTGCCAGCAGTGGACAGGGCGGTGTGACTGAAGCTTTCTTT.

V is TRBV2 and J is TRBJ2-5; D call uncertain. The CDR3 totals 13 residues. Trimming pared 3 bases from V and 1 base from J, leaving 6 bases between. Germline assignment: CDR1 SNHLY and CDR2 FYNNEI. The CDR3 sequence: CASSEGSQETQYF. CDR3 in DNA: TGTGCCAGCAGTGAGGGTTCCCAAGAGACCCAGTACTTC.

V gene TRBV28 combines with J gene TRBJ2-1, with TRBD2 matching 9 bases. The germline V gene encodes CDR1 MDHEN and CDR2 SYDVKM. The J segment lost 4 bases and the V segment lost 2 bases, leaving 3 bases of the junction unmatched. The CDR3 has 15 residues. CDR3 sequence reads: CASSLGLAGYNEQFF. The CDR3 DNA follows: TGTGCCAGCAGTTTAGGGCTAGCGGGATACAATGAGCAGTTCTTC.